These 19 T cell receptor beta chains were sequenced from one sample in a study of shared clonotypes between healthy human individuals. Positive CCR7 selection of CD45RO-negative cells yielded the naive CD8 cells, and terminally differentiated effector memory CD45RA+ cells were excluded. The data were produced by immunoSEQ multiplex PCR, yet TCRdb's version contains in-frame clones alone and is incomplete. The data hold more than 2 million clones, with just under 95% observed a single time. The sequencing sample was made of naive CD8+ T cells from PBMCs. The receptor source for this set is a man in his late teens or twenties in good health. Some clones in this sample may be carry-over from other donors' samples.

The chain has TRBV19 and TRBJ2-1; 9 bases agree with TRBD2. This CDR3 is built from 18 residues. The V gene's germline CDR1 is LNHDA and CDR2 SQIVND (reference sequence). The trim removed 5 bases at V and 1 base at J, leaving 12 bases unmatched. For the CDR3, the DNA is TGTGCCAGTAGTCCCCGGGTTAGCGGGAGCAGGTCCTACAATGAGCAGTTCTTC. Its protein product is CASSPRVSGSRSYNEQFF.

The chain uses TRBV7-2 and TRBJ1-1; D is ambiguous. Germline CDR1 SGHTA, CDR2 FQGNSA. V was pared by 2 bases and J by 3 bases, with 7 bases between. The CDR3 runs to 13 residues. The CDR3 nucleotides are TGTGCCAGCAGCTTAATGGGATACACTGAAGCTTTCTTT. The encoded protein is CASSLMGYTEAFF.

The chain recombines TRBV6-1 with TRBJ2-5; D gene unclear. This CDR3 comprises 16 residues. Trimming left V 1 base short and J 5 bases short, with 17 bases between. Germline CDR1 reads MNHNS; CDR2 reads SASEGT. CDR3 region: CASSEGVIVEMETQYF. In nucleotides, the CDR3 is TGTGCCAGCAGTGAAGGGGTTATTGTGGAAATGGAGACCCAGTACTTC.

The J gene is TRBJ2-7, the V gene TRBV2, with 7 bases aligning to TRBD1. This CDR3 has 14 amino acids. After removal of 10 bases from V and 4 bases from J, the junction contained 13 bases not matched to a gene. From germline, CDR1 is SNHLY and CDR2 FYNNEI. The DNA of the CDR3 is TGTGCCACGACAGGGCCCGGGCCCTGGTACGAGCAGTACTTC. Amino acids: CATTGPGPWYEQYF.

The chain uses TRBV5-5 and TRBJ2-7; TRBD2 agrees at 11 bases. Germline assignment: CDR1 SGHKS and CDR2 YYEKEE (reference sequence). There are 17 residues in the CDR3. The trim removed 0 bases at V and 2 bases at J, leaving 7 bases unmatched. CDR3 amino acids: CASSLARTSGHPYEQYF. In DNA form, the CDR3 reads TGTGCCAGCAGCTTGGCTCGGACTAGCGGGCATCCCTACGAGCAGTACTTC.

In regard to this clone: This same CDR3 is encoded by further DNA sequences in the sample. The chain links TRBV7-9 to TRBJ1-1; D uncertain. V was pared by 5 bases and J by 8 bases, with 12 bases between. Germline V gene lookup returns CDR1 SEHNR and CDR2 FQNEAQ (reference sequence). The CDR3 consists of 12 residues. The CDR3 nucleotides read TGTGCCAGCAGCCTAGGATCTGGGGAAGCTTTCTTT. Protein product: CASSLGSGEAFF.

V is TRBV27 and J is TRBJ2-7; 7 bases match TRBD2. After removal of 0 bases from V and 2 bases from J, the junction contained 7 bases not matched to a gene. This CDR3 spans 16 amino acids. CDR1 and CDR2 (germline): MNHEY, SMNVEV (reference sequence). The CDR3 DNA is TGTGCCAGCAGTTTATCGGGGGGGGGACCCCCCTACGAGCAGTACTTC. The encoded protein is CASSLSGGGPPYEQYF.

The chain couples TRBV7-9 to TRBJ1-2; 9 positions match TRBD1. The V gene end was trimmed by 3 bases and the J gene end by 8 bases; junction bases not matched to a gene: 7. This CDR3 has 14 residues. In germline, CDR1 is SEHNR, CDR2 FQNEAQ (reference sequence). CDR3 DNA sequence: TGTGCCAGCAGCTTCAGGGGACAGGGAAACGGCTACACCTTC. This codes for CASSFRGQGNGYTF.

In nucleotides, the CDR3 is TGTGCCAGCAGTTTTTCCTTCGAAGGGGGCGATAACACAGATACGCAGTATTTT. This translates into CASSFSFEGGDNTDTQYF. V is TRBV28 and J is TRBJ2-3; TRBD1 aligns across 7 bases. The CDR3 has 18 amino acids. Germline assignment: CDR1 MDHEN and CDR2 SYDVKM. The junction had 14 bases not matched to a gene; V was cut back by 3 bases and J by 2 bases.

V is TRBV27 and J is TRBJ1-4; perhaps TRBD1 as D (6 bases). Between the trimmed V and J ends, which lost 1 base and 4 bases, there was a span of 13 bases. Germline V gives CDR1 MNHEY, CDR2 SMNVEV (reference sequence). There are 16 residues in the CDR3. CDR3 loop: CASSLLTTGINEKLFF. CDR3 nucleotides: TGTGCCAGCAGTTTATTGACGACAGGCATTAATGAAAAACTGTTTTTT.

The chain links TRBV10-3 to TRBJ2-1; no firm D call. This CDR3 is built from 15 residues. V dropped 3 bases and J dropped 8 bases, with 17 bases sitting between them. Per germline, CDR1 ENHRY and CDR2 SYGVKD. CDR3 bases: TGTGCCATCAGTGATCCAAGTAACCCACTTGATGAGCAGTTCTTC. Translation gives CAISDPSNPLDEQFF.

The CDR3 DNA is TGTGCCAGCAGCTTAGCGGGGGCAGGCTACGAGCAGTACTTC. Translating gives CASSLAGAGYEQYF. This rearrangement joins TRBV11-1 to TRBJ2-7, with D perhaps TRBD1 (6 bases). The V and J ends lost 0 bases and 3 bases respectively, with 9 bases between them. In germline, CDR1 is SGHAT, CDR2 FQDESV (reference sequence). This CDR3 contains 14 residues.

The rearrangement uses TRBV6-1 and TRBJ2-4, with D uncertain. The length of the CDR3 is 14 residues. Germline V gives CDR1 MNHNS, CDR2 SASEGT. V lost 9 bases and J lost 1, with 13 bases in between. In nucleotides, the CDR3 is TGTGCCAGTAGGGATTACTCGGCCAAAAACATTCAGTACTTC. It codes for CASRDYSAKNIQYF.

The J gene is TRBJ2-1, the V gene TRBV7-9; D is possibly TRBD1 (6 bases). The CDR3 runs to 15 residues. V lost 5 bases and J lost 5, with 16 bases in between. Germline V gene lookup returns CDR1 SEHNR and CDR2 FQNEAQ (reference sequence). CDR3 nucleotides: TGTGCCAGCAGCCCTCGGGACAAACCAAACAATGAGCAGTTCTTC. It yields the protein CASSPRDKPNNEQFF.

As to this clone: This sample also contains other DNA sequences that code for the same CDR3. The V call is TRBV4-1, the J call TRBJ1-5; TRBD1 might be the D (5 bases). Germline V gene lookup returns CDR1 MGHRA and CDR2 YSYEKL. The CDR3 has 15 residues. V lost 0 bases and J lost 3, with 9 bases in between. DNA for the CDR3: TGCGCCAGCAGCCAAGATAGGGGTGCCAATCAGCCCCAGCATTTT. Amino acid sequence: CASSQDRGANQPQHF.

The gene calls are TRBV7-9 and TRBJ2-3, with D unresolved. Germline loops: CDR1 SEHNR, CDR2 FQNEAQ (reference sequence). The CDR3 loop spans 15 amino acids. Trimming took 1 base from V and 4 from J, leaving 12 bases between them. Here the CDR3 DNA reads TGTGCCAGCAGCTTAGAGGTTAGCTTAGCAGATACGCAGTATTTT. This sequence encodes CASSLEVSLADTQYF.

The V call is TRBV2, the J call TRBJ2-7; possible D gene TRBD2, 6 bases. CDR3 length: 14 amino acids. V was shortened by 1 base and J by 2 bases, with 9 bases between the two germline ends. Germline V CDR1 and CDR2: SNHLY, FYNNEI. The CDR3 DNA sequence: TGTGCCAGCAGTGAAGGGTTAGCGGCCTACGAGCAGTACTTC. This encodes CASSEGLAAYEQYF.

V gene TRBV4-1 combines with J gene TRBJ1-1, with a possible D match to TRBD1 (5 bases). V was trimmed by 7 bases and J by 7 bases, leaving 25 bases between them. The CDR3 has 16 residues. Germline V lookup: CDR1 MGHRA, CDR2 YSYEKL. CDR3 protein: CASIGPGPGGLGEAFF. The CDR3 DNA follows: TGCGCCAGCATAGGGCCAGGGCCCGGCGGCTTGGGTGAAGCTTTCTTT.

This chain connects TRBV7-9 to TRBJ2-1, with 7 bases matching TRBD2. The CDR3 has 13 amino acids. Unmatched junction bases numbered 4, after V lost 6 bases and J lost 5 bases. Germline lookup yields CDR1 SEHNR and CDR2 FQNEAQ (reference sequence). The CDR3 DNA reads as TGTGCCAGCAGGTCCGGGACTAACAATGAGCAGTTCTTC. It is translated as CASRSGTNNEQFF.